This entry lists 29 T cell receptor beta chains sequenced from one sample in a study of radiotherapy plus CTLA-4 blockade in lung cancer. Some clones are missing from TCRdb's copy, which holds only in-frame ones; the method was immunoSEQ multiplex PCR. Here the sample spans tens of thousands of clones, 84% being singletons. The sample consisted of peripheral blood, taken from a patient treated with radiotherapy plus ipilimumab. The source is a human donor with non-small cell lung cancer whose response to radiotherapy plus ipilimumab could not be evaluated.

This chain uses TRBV2 with TRBJ1-2; no clear D gene. CDR3 length equals 13 residues. Per the germline V gene, CDR1 is SNHLY and CDR2 is FYNNEI. V gave up 4 bases and J gave up 3 bases, with 9 bases separating them. The CDR3 sequence is CASSGADYYGYTF. The CDR3 DNA sequence: TGTGCCAGCAGTGGGGCAGATTACTATGGCTACACCTTC.

The chain combines TRBV2 with TRBJ2-7, with 10 bases matching TRBD2. Germline CDR1 SNHLY, CDR2 FYNNEI. V gave up 3 bases and J gave up 5 bases; unmatched junction bases: 13. The CDR3 is 17 amino acids. Here the CDR3 reads CASSETFRLAGAHEQYF. For the CDR3, the DNA is TGTGCCAGCAGTGAGACATTTCGGCTAGCGGGAGCCCACGAGCAGTACTTC. Full variable domain (outside the CDR3, taken from reference TRBV2 and TRBJ2-7): EPEVTQTPSHQVTQMGQEVILRCVPISNHLYFYWYRQILGQKVEFLVSFYNNEISEKSEIFDDQFSVERPDGSNFTLKIRSTKLEDSAMYFCASSETFRLAGAHEQYFGPGTRLTVT.

V gene TRBV15 combines with J gene TRBJ2-2; possibly TRBD1 for D (6 bases). V was shortened by 3 bases and J by 4 bases, with 12 bases between the two germline ends. This CDR3 contains 15 residues. The germline V gene has CDR1 LNHNV and CDR2 YYDKDF (reference sequence). The CDR3 loop is CATSSGDTFTGELFF. In DNA form, the CDR3 reads TGTGCCACCAGCAGTGGGGACACCTTCACCGGGGAGCTGTTTTTT.

This chain uses TRBV6-5 with TRBJ1-1; D is uncertain. The CDR3 consists of 15 residues. Germline CDR1 reads MNHEY; CDR2 reads SVGAGI. V was cut by 4 bases and J by 7 bases, with 19 bases left in between. Here the CDR3 reads CASSSQRGRVHEAFF. CDR3 sequence (DNA): TGTGCCAGCAGTTCCCAACGGGGTCGGGTACATGAAGCTTTCTTT.

The chain recombines TRBV2 with TRBJ2-1; 7 positions agree with TRBD2. CDR3 length: 15 residues. V gave up 4 bases and J gave up 4 bases; unmatched junction bases: 7. Germline loops: CDR1 SNHLY, CDR2 FYNNEI. In DNA form, the CDR3 reads TGTGCCAGCAGTGGGAGCGGGAACTTATACAATGAGCAGTTCTTC. Protein product: CASSGSGNLYNEQFF.

The DNA for the CDR3 is TGCGCCAGCAGCCAAGCTAGCACAGATACGCAGTATTTT. Translation: CASSQASTDTQYF. The rearrangement joins TRBV4-3 to TRBJ2-3; D not resolved. V was cut by 1 base and J by 0 bases, with 2 bases left in between. Germline V gives CDR1 LGHNA, CDR2 YSLEER. The CDR3 totals 13 residues.

The chain combines TRBV11-2 with TRBJ2-7, with 7 bases that match TRBD2. The J segment lost 3 bases and the V segment lost 1 base, leaving 6 bases of the junction unmatched. This CDR3 contains 15 residues. From germline, CDR1 is SGHAT and CDR2 FQNNGV. The CDR3 loop is CASSLGQAGNYEQYF. The CDR3, as DNA: TGTGCCAGCAGCTTAGGCCAAGCGGGAAACTACGAGCAGTACTTC.

V usage is TRBV4-3 and J usage is TRBJ1-4, with a possible D match to TRBD1 (5 bases). Trimming stripped 2 bases from V and 8 bases from J, with 9 bases between. This CDR3 is 13 amino acids long. Germline V CDR1 and CDR2: LGHNA, YSLEER. The CDR3 loop reads CASSQQGGEKLFF. Written as DNA, the CDR3 is TGCGCCAGCAGCCAACAGGGAGGGGAAAAACTGTTTTTT.

This sequence joins TRBV28 and TRBJ2-3; perhaps TRBD2 as D (6 bases). With 4 bases removed from V and 0 bases from J, the gap between germline ends came to 20 bases. The CDR3 length is 18 residues. Germline V gene data show CDR1 as MDHEN and CDR2 as SYDVKM. The CDR3 loop is CASSSQGRFTSSTDTQYF. The CDR3, as DNA: TGTGCCAGCAGTTCCCAAGGGAGGTTCACTAGTAGCACAGATACGCAGTATTTT.

The chain employs TRBV6-6 and TRBJ2-7; D is undetermined. Germline V gene data show CDR1 as MNHNY and CDR2 as SVGAGI (reference sequence). V was shortened by 8 bases and J by 0 bases, with 11 bases between the two germline ends. The CDR3 runs 13 residues. The CDR3 DNA reads as TGTGCCAGCCGAGGAAGCGACTCCTACGAGCAGTACTTC. It is translated as CASRGSDSYEQYF.

V usage is TRBV5-8 and J usage is TRBJ1-5, with unresolved D. Germline values: CDR1 SGHTS, CDR2 YDEGEE. Trimming took 2 bases from V and 9 from J, leaving 15 bases between them. The CDR3 loop spans 14 amino acids. The CDR3 is CASSFFPDFGPQHF. The CDR3 region has the DNA TGTGCCAGCAGCTTTTTCCCTGATTTCGGGCCCCAGCATTTT.

The V gene is TRBV6-5, the J gene TRBJ2-7; 7 bases map to TRBD1. Germline trimming cut 5 bases from V and 3 bases from J; bases unmatched to any gene: 4. The CDR3 is made up of 13 amino acids. CDR1 and CDR2 from the germline V gene are MNHEY and SVGAGI. CDR3 in amino acids: CASSPGQNYEQYF. Here the CDR3 DNA reads TGTGCCAGCAGTCCGGGACAGAACTACGAGCAGTACTTC.

The chain employs TRBV28 and TRBJ2-3; tentative D call: TRBD2 (5 bases). Between the trimmed V and J ends, which lost 3 bases and 13 bases, there was a span of 14 bases. The CDR3 sequence is 12 residues long. CDR1 and CDR2 (germline): MDHEN, SYDVKM. CDR3 sequence reads: CASSFVPGWEYF. The CDR3 nucleotides read TGTGCCAGCAGTTTCGTCCCGGGATGGGAGTATTTT.

The chain is built from TRBV2 and TRBJ1-2; 7 bases map to TRBD1. After removal of 6 bases from V and 0 bases from J, the junction contained 4 bases not matched to a gene. Germline V gene lookup returns CDR1 SNHLY and CDR2 FYNNEI. The length of the CDR3 is 14 residues. The CDR3 sequence: CASRTDRANYGYTF. CDR3 nucleotides: TGTGCCAGCAGAACCGACAGGGCTAACTATGGCTACACCTTC. The full variable domain, its missing parts supplied by reference TRBV2 and TRBJ1-2, is EPEVTQTPSHQVTQMGQEVILRCVPISNHLYFYWYRQILGQKVEFLVSFYNNEISEKSEIFDDQFSVERPDGSNFTLKIRSTKLEDSAMYFCASRTDRANYGYTFGSGTRLTVV.

The chain couples TRBV25-1 to TRBJ2-1; 9 bases are a match to TRBD1. This CDR3 is 15 amino acids long. The trim removed 5 bases at V and 9 bases at J, leaving 11 bases unmatched. Germline CDR1 MGHDK, CDR2 SYGVNS. CDR3 DNA sequence: TGTGCCAGCAGTAGTCCGGACAGGGGATTAGGTGAGCAGTTCTTC. Translated: CASSSPDRGLGEQFF.

The chain is built from TRBV11-2 and TRBJ2-7; 8 nucleotides align to TRBD2. The CDR3 loop spans 16 amino acids. Germline CDR1 is SGHAT and CDR2 is FQNNGV. Trimming at V came to 5 bases and at J to 1 base, leaving 10 bases not matched to a gene. The CDR3 here is CASSDGTSKSSYEQYF. In nucleotides, the CDR3 is TGTGCCAGCAGCGACGGGACTAGTAAAAGTTCCTACGAGCAGTACTTC.

The gene calls are TRBV10-3 and TRBJ2-1; TRBD2 matches 7 bases. This CDR3 has 15 amino acids. V lost 6 bases and J lost 5; bases outside the gene matches: 10. Germline V gene sequence: CDR1 ENHRY, CDR2 SYGVKD. CDR3 bases: TGTGCCATCAGAACATTAGCGGGCCCCGACAATGAGCAGTTCTTC. It encodes CAIRTLAGPDNEQFF.

This chain joins TRBV7-3 and TRBJ2-3; D may be TRBD1 (5 bases). V gave up 2 bases and J gave up 6 bases, with 12 bases separating them. This CDR3 comprises 14 residues. The germline V gene encodes CDR1 SGHTA and CDR2 FQGTGA. As DNA, the CDR3 is TGTGCCAGCAGCTTATCCAGGGATGGGGATACGCAGTATTTT. Translation: CASSLSRDGDTQYF.

Written as DNA, the CDR3 is TGTGCCAGCAGCTTAAGTAGACAGGGGAACACTGAAGCTTTCTTT. The encoded protein is CASSLSRQGNTEAFF. This sequence joins TRBV7-2 and TRBJ1-1; TRBD1 aligns across 7 bases. Germline CDR1 reads SGHTA; CDR2 reads FQGNSA. V was clipped by 2 bases and J by 1 base; unmatched bases: 4. This CDR3 comprises 15 residues.

The gene calls are TRBV5-5 and TRBJ2-3, with D perhaps matching TRBD2 (5 bases). The ends were cut back, 6 bases at V and 1 base at J, with 12 bases in the middle. Per germline, CDR1 SGHKS and CDR2 YYEKEE (reference sequence). The CDR3 totals 14 residues. The chain's CDR3 is CASTDTLGTDTQYF. CDR3 DNA sequence: TGTGCCAGCACCGACACACTAGGCACAGATACGCAGTATTTT. Supplemented by reference TRBV5-5 and TRBJ2-3, the full variable domain reads DAGVTQSPTHLIKTRGQQVTLRCSPISGHKSVSWYQQVLGQGPQFIFQYYEKEERGRGNFPDRFSARQFPNYSSELNVNALLLGDSALYLCASTDTLGTDTQYFGPGTRLTVL.

The chain carries TRBV28 and TRBJ1-5, with D tentatively TRBD1 (6 bases). This CDR3 spans 16 amino acids. Germline CDR1 reads MDHEN; CDR2 reads SYDVKM. V shed 3 bases and J shed 0 bases, with 12 bases lying between them. In DNA form, the CDR3 reads TGTGCCAGCAGTTTGGCAGGGGTTCGTAGCAATCAGCCCCAGCATTTT. It encodes CASSLAGVRSNQPQHF.

The rearrangement joins TRBV7-2 to TRBJ2-7; 9 positions match TRBD2. V was clipped by 6 bases and J by 2 bases; unmatched bases: 2. The germline CDR1 and CDR2 sequences are SGHTA and FQGNSA. The CDR3 is 13 amino acids. As DNA, the CDR3 is TGTGCCAGCAGGACTAGCGGAACCTACGAGCAGTACTTC. As protein: CASRTSGTYEQYF. Based on the CDR3 plus reference TRBV7-2 and TRBJ2-7, the full variable domain is GAGVSQSPSNKVTEKGKDVELRCDPISGHTALYWYRQSLGQGLEFLIYFQGNSAPDKSGLPSDRFSAERTGGSVSTLTIQRTQQEDSAVYLCASRTSGTYEQYFGPGTRLTVT.

J is TRBJ1-4 and V is TRBV14; D is unclear. V was trimmed by 0 bases and J by 14 bases, leaving 10 bases between them. The CDR3 totals 12 residues. The germline CDR1 and CDR2 sequences are SGHDN and FVKESK. The CDR3 loop is CASSQDVLRLFF. Written as DNA, the CDR3 is TGTGCCAGCAGCCAAGATGTACTGAGGCTGTTTTTT.

CDR3 loop: CASSLGHGRRNTEAFF. CDR3 in DNA: TGTGCCAGTAGCCTAGGGCATGGGAGAAGGAACACTGAAGCTTTCTTT. The chain combines TRBV19 with TRBJ1-1, with D hard to call. The CDR3 extends over 16 amino acids. V was cut by 6 bases and J by 1 base, with 18 bases left in between. CDR1 and CDR2 (germline): LNHDA, SQIVND (reference sequence).

The chain uses TRBV28 and TRBJ2-1, with 13 bases that match TRBD2. J was trimmed by 5 bases and V by 6 bases; bases with no gene match: 1. The CDR3 has 14 amino acids. CDR1 MDHEN and CDR2 SYDVKM come from the germline V gene. The CDR3 sequence: CASRTSGRNNEQFF. CDR3 bases: TGTGCCAGCAGGACTAGCGGGAGGAACAATGAGCAGTTCTTC.

This clone turned up a few times. This chain joins TRBV14 and TRBJ1-5, with D tentatively TRBD1 (5 bases). This CDR3 is built from 14 residues. The V end lost 3 bases, the J end lost 10 bases, and 16 bases lay between the germline ends. Per germline, CDR1 SGHDN and CDR2 FVKESK. The CDR3 sequence: CASSQGQGGYPQHF. Written as DNA, the CDR3 is TGTGCCAGCAGCCAGGGGCAGGGCGGTTACCCCCAGCATTTT.

This clone was recorded only once. The chain recombines TRBV18 with TRBJ2-7; 7 bases match TRBD1. This CDR3 has 14 amino acids. Unmatched junction bases numbered 4, after V lost 5 bases and J lost 0 bases. Germline CDR1 KGHSH, CDR2 LQKENI. The CDR3 sequence is CASSSGQISYEQYF. The CDR3 nucleotides read TGTGCCAGCTCATCGGGACAGATCTCCTACGAGCAGTACTTC.

CDR3 in amino acids: CASSKHPGLAESSAYEQYF. The CDR3 nucleotides are TGTGCCAGCAGCAAACACCCGGGACTAGCGGAATCGAGCGCCTACGAGCAGTACTTC. The chain has TRBV9 and TRBJ2-7; 11 bases fit TRBD2. The trim removed 4 bases at V and 2 bases at J, leaving 17 bases unmatched. This CDR3 comprises 19 residues. Germline-derived CDR1 and CDR2 are SGDLS and YYNGEE.

This chain links TRBV2 with TRBJ2-5; the match to TRBD2 covers 11 bases. Germline V gene data show CDR1 as SNHLY and CDR2 as FYNNEI. CDR3 length equals 15 residues. V trimming: 6 bases; J trimming: 5 bases; junction bases outside the gene matches: 8. CDR3 loop: CASSVAGGLGETQYF. DNA of the CDR3: TGTGCCAGCAGCGTAGCGGGAGGGCTTGGGGAGACCCAGTACTTC.